Each of the 14 T cell receptor beta chains below was sequenced from the same sample in a study of T-cell reconstitution after alpha-beta-depleted transplantation in children (dated by TCRdb to the mid-2010s). The sample's treatment or condition, from its label and the paper: allogeneic hematopoietic cell transplantation with graft depleted of TCRalphabeta T cells and CD19 B cells. The protocol used for the library was PCR. Sequencer: Illumina HiSeq 2500. TCR library preparation used molecular barcoding, with unique molecular identifiers applied to normalize quantification of the TCRbeta repertoire. TCRdb itself trimmed the public reads at Q25 with fastp, ran MiXCR and retained productive beta chains. Each entry is one CDR3 protein sequence, shown with its most common DNA and genes. The sample table shows about 400,000 distinct CDR3 sequences, and about 16% are seen once. The ten largest clones represent under 30% of the sample.

The sequences come from PBMCs, mostly from graft donor cells, collected 360 days after TCRalphabeta/CD19-depleted stem cell transplant. These receptors were collected from a boy under three years old who had a stem cell transplant for Wiskott-Aldrich syndrome, so the T cells may come from the graft donor.

The sample holds one count of this clonotype. A much bigger clone sits one base away, suggesting this may be a read error. The chain combines TRBV10-3 with TRBJ2-1; D is unresolved. CDR1 and CDR2 (germline): ENHRY, SYGVKD. This CDR3 is built from 12 residues. Between the trimmed V and J ends, which lost 1 base and 6 bases, there was a span of 4 bases. CDR3 region: CAISEYVNEQFF. The DNA for the CDR3 is TGTGCCATCAGTGAGTACGTCAATGAGCAGTTCTTC.

This clonotype came up many times. The CDR3 DNA follows: TGCAGTTGTAGCGGACCCGCCAAAAACATTCAGTACTTC. This translates into CSCSGPAKNIQYF. This rearrangement joins TRBV20-1 to TRBJ2-4; the D gene is possibly TRBD2 (6 bases). The CDR3 is 13 residues long. V shed 8 bases and J shed 1 base, with 12 bases lying between them. The V gene's germline CDR1 is DFQATT and CDR2 SNEGSKA (reference sequence).

The chain joins TRBV5-6 to TRBJ1-1; no reliable D call. Germline loops: CDR1 SGHDT, CDR2 YYEEEE. This CDR3 region has 12 residues. Trimming took off 3 bases at V and 4 bases at J, with 7 bases between the two ends. The CDR3 sequence is CASSWTGTEAFF. The CDR3 DNA sequence: TGTGCCAGCAGCTGGACTGGCACTGAAGCTTTCTTT.

This chain's CDR3 is CASSFRLAGAQYF. DNA for the CDR3: TGTGCCAGCAGTTTTCGACTAGCGGGAGCCCAGTACTTC. This chain connects TRBV2 to TRBJ2-5; TRBD2 matches 12 bases. CDR3 length: 13 residues. J was trimmed by 9 bases and V by 5 bases; bases with no gene match: 4. Germline V gene lookup returns CDR1 SNHLY and CDR2 FYNNEI.

The V and J genes are TRBV12-3 or TRBV12-4 and TRBJ2-1; D gene unclear. V lost 5 bases and J lost 0, with 14 bases in between. The CDR3 consists of 16 residues. The CDR3 here is CASSPSWSDSYNEQFF. CDR3 DNA sequence: TGTGCCAGCAGTCCCTCCTGGTCCGACTCCTACAATGAGCAGTTCTTC.

In this sample, this clonotype turned up many times. This chain connects TRBV5-1 to TRBJ2-5; D is ambiguous. This CDR3 has 14 residues. The germline CDR1 and CDR2 sequences are SGHRS and YFSETQ. The V end lost 0 bases, the J end lost 1 base, and 7 bases lay between the germline ends. CDR3 residues: CASSLGLGQETQYF. The CDR3 nucleotides are TGCGCCAGCAGCTTGGGGCTAGGCCAAGAGACCCAGTACTTC.

CDR3 DNA sequence: TGTGCCAGCAGTTCCCGTGGGGTCAGTCGGATATACAATGAGCAGTTCTTC. Protein sequence: CASSSRGVSRIYNEQFF. This chain links TRBV12-3 or TRBV12-4 with TRBJ2-1; D is ambiguous. The V gene lost 4 bases and the J gene lost 4 bases, with 20 bases spanning the gap. There are 17 residues in the CDR3.

The chain employs TRBV6-1 and TRBJ2-2; TRBD1 is a possible D gene (8 bases). The V gene's germline CDR1 is MNHNS and CDR2 SASEGT. This CDR3 region has 15 residues. V lost 5 bases to trimming and J lost 4 bases, with 14 bases between them. The CDR3 spells CASSPQGEGTGELFF. Here the CDR3 DNA reads TGTGCCAGCAGTCCACAGGGGGAGGGCACCGGGGAGCTGTTTTTT.

The chain has TRBV20-1 and TRBJ2-5; TRBD2 matches at 13 bases. This CDR3 comprises 19 residues. Germline V CDR1 and CDR2: DFQATT, SNEGSKA (reference sequence). The V gene end was trimmed by 0 bases and the J gene end by 7 bases; junction bases not matched to a gene: 17. CDR3 sequence (DNA): TGCAGTGCTAGAGAGTGGGGACTAGCGGGGCCACTTCCCCGAGGGACCCAGTACTTC. Residues: CSAREWGLAGPLPRGTQYF.

The V and J genes are TRBV27 and TRBJ2-1, with 7 bases aligning to TRBD2. The CDR3 totals 17 residues. Germline trimming cut 1 base from V and 0 bases from J; bases unmatched to any gene: 6. Germline CDR1 is MNHEY and CDR2 is SMNVEV (reference sequence). DNA for the CDR3: TGTGCCAGCAGTTTATATAACGGCGGGAGCTCCTACAATGAGCAGTTCTTC. As protein: CASSLYNGGSSYNEQFF.

This clonotype was found a few times. The chain carries TRBV3-1 and TRBJ2-1; 16 positions agree with TRBD2. The germline V gene has CDR1 LGHDT and CDR2 YNNKEL (reference sequence). V shed 0 bases and J 4 bases; nucleotides not matched to a gene: 12. This CDR3 has 21 residues. CDR3 sequence: CASSQDRWGLAGGVIYNEQFF. The CDR3 region has the DNA TGTGCCAGCAGCCAAGATCGGTGGGGACTAGCGGGGGGGGTAATATACAATGAGCAGTTCTTC.

This clonotype was detected only once. CDR3 sequence reads: CASSLVPGSDSGAFHF. For the CDR3, the DNA is TGTGCCAGCAGCTTGGTACCGGGCTCGGATTCAGGGGCCTTCCACTTT. The gene calls are TRBV5-5 and TRBJ1-6, with D possibly matching TRBD1 (6 bases). Germline loops: CDR1 SGHKS, CDR2 YYEKEE (reference sequence). The CDR3 sequence is 16 residues long. The V gene lost 0 bases and the J gene lost 17 bases, with 24 bases spanning the gap.

The chain couples TRBV29-1 to TRBJ2-7, with D uncertain. The V end lost 1 base, the J end lost 4 bases, and 8 bases lay between the germline ends. The germline V gene has CDR1 SQVTM and CDR2 ANQGSEA. The CDR3 length is 12 residues. This CDR3 reads CSVEAGLYEQYF. CDR3 coding DNA: TGCAGCGTTGAAGCAGGATTATACGAGCAGTACTTC.

This clonotype has a handful of counts. V and J are TRBV7-2 and TRBJ2-4, with D possibly TRBD1 on 5 matching bases. Germline V gene sequence: CDR1 SGHTA, CDR2 FQGNSA. The V end lost 2 bases, the J end lost 0 bases, and 8 bases lay between the germline ends. CDR3 size: 15 residues. CDR3 region: CASSLWGEAKNIQYF. Written as DNA, the CDR3 is TGTGCCAGCAGCTTATGGGGCGAAGCCAAAAACATTCAGTACTTC.